This entry lists 3 T cell receptor beta chains sequenced from one sample in a study of OX40 agonist ivuxolimab in advanced cancers. Sequencing was performed with immunoSEQ multiplex PCR; in TCRdb, only in-frame clones are kept and a portion is missing. The sample has approximately 69,000 clones; around 82% are singletons. The sequences come from CD4+ or CD8+ T cells sorted from blood, collected in a trial of the OX40 agonist ivuxolimab. These receptors all come from an adult with an advanced solid tumor such as melanoma, head and neck, liver or kidney cancer.

Only a few counts were recorded for this clone. The chain joins TRBV7-3 to TRBJ2-1; 9 nucleotides line up with TRBD1. In germline, CDR1 is SGHTA, CDR2 FQGTGA. This CDR3 is 14 amino acids long. Trimming at V came to 5 bases and at J to 7 bases, leaving 6 bases not matched to a gene. CDR3 sequence (DNA): TGTGCCAGCAGCATCGGACAGGGGTGGAATGAGCAGTTCTTC. This codes for CASSIGQGWNEQFF. Full variable domain (rest looked up from reference TRBV7-3 and TRBJ2-1): GAGVSQTPSNKVTEKGKYVELRCDPISGHTALYWYRQSLGQGPEFLIYFQGTGAADDSGLPNDRFFAVRPEGSVSTLKIQRTERGDSAVYLCASSIGQGWNEQFFGPGTRLTVL.

The chain links TRBV30 to TRBJ2-2; the D is unclear. This CDR3 region has 16 residues. Looked up from germline, CDR1 is GTSNPN and CDR2 is SVGIG (reference sequence). V lost 3 bases, J lost 5 bases, and 19 bases lay in between. Here the CDR3 DNA reads TGTGCCTGGAGCGTATTCGGAAGGGTCTCAACCGGGGAGCTGTTTTTT. Translation gives CAWSVFGRVSTGELFF.

CDR3 in amino acids: CASSWGDRGETGELFF. The DNA for the CDR3 is TGTGCCAGCAGCTGGGGGGACAGGGGAGAAACCGGGGAGCTGTTTTTT. The V gene is TRBV13, the J gene TRBJ2-2; the match to TRBD1 covers 10 bases. The V and J ends lost 4 bases and 5 bases, in that order; junction bases with no gene match: 7. CDR1 PRHDT and CDR2 FYEKMQ come from the germline V gene (reference sequence). This CDR3 contains 16 residues.